This record covers a single T cell receptor beta chain. Antigen: not known. This same CDR3 is encoded by further DNA sequences in the sample. The entry originates in a study of shared clonotypes between healthy human individuals. Whole-study findings and limits: Collection of samples was limited to blood; tissue repertoires likely differ.

The protocol was immunoSEQ multiplex PCR, while the TCRdb copy is restricted to in-frame clones and leaves out a portion. The sample contains a few million clones, around 95% of which appear only once. The naive CD8 fraction comprised CD45RO-negative cells positively selected for CCR7 and excluded terminally differentiated effector memory CD45RA+ cells. Germline V gene sequence: CDR1 SEHNR, CDR2 FQNEAQ (reference sequence). The germline V and J ends were trimmed by 5 bases and 4 bases, with 8 bases remaining between them. This CDR3 region has 13 residues. The genes are TRBV7-9 and TRBJ2-2; D is perhaps TRBD1 (5 bases). Material: naive CD8+ T cells from PBMCs. The origin of this receptor is a man aged 18 to 30 in good health. Some clones in this sample may be carry-over from other donors' samples. This CDR3 is CASSARGTGELFF. CDR3 DNA: TGTGCCAGCAGCGCTAGGGGCACCGGGGAGCTGTTTTTT.